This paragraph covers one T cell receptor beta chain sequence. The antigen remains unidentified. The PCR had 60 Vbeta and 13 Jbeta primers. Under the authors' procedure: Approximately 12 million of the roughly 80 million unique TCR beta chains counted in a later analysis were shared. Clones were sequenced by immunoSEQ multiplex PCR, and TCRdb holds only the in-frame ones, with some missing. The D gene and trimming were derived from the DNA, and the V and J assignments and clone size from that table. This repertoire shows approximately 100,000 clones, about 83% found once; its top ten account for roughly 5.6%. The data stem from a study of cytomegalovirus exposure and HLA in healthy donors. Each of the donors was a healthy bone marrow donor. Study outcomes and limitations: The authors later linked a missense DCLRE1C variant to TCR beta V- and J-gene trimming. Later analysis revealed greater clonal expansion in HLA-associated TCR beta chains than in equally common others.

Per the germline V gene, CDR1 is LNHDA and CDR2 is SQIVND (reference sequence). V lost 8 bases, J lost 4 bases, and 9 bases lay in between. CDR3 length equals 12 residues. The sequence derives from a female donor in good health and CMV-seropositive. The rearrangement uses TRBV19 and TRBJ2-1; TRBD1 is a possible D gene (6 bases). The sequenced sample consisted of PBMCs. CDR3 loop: CASGTPYNEQFF. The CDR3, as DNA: TGTGCCAGTGGGACACCATACAATGAGCAGTTCTTC.